Reported below is one T cell receptor beta chain. Its target is not known. The germline V gene has CDR1 MNHEY and CDR2 SVGEGT. The V gene end was trimmed by 7 bases and the J gene end by 11 bases; junction bases not matched to a gene: 15. CDR3 size: 15 residues. The data were obtained in a study of blood T cells in healthy people across ages. Overall study results and limits: Nothing was known about donor CMV status, and this possibly confounded expanded clonotype changes.

Next came a second PCR, run for about 6 to 12 cycles, which used a sample-barcoded 5' primer along with a J-beta primer mix. MiXCR, run by TCRdb on the 5' RACE reads, gives a single entry per CDR3 protein. This sample carries fewer than 950,000 distinct CDR3 sequences, less than 70% of them seen once, and the ten largest clones take roughly 37%. The sequencing input was blood. V gene TRBV6-2 or TRBV6-3 combines with J gene TRBJ2-5; TRBD2 aligns across 11 bases. This TCR came from an older man in good health. DNA of the CDR3: TGTGCCAGCACAACTAGCGGGGGCTCCTACAATGAGCAGTACTTC. Protein sequence: CASTTSGGSYNEQYF.